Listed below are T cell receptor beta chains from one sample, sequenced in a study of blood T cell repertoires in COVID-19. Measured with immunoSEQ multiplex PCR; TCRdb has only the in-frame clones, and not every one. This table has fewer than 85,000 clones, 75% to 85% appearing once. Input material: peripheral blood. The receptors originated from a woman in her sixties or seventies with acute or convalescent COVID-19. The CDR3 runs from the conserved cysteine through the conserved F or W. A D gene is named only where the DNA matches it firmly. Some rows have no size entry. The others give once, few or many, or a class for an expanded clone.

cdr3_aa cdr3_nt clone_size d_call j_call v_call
CASSTSYGGTEAFF TGTGCCAGTAGTACCTCTTATGGGGGGACTGAAGCTTTCTTT NA NA TRBJ1-1 TRBV19
CAWRARPGGRTTYEQYF TGTGCCTGGAGGGCTCGCCCAGGGGGCAGAACCACCTACGAGCAGTACTTC once TRBD1 TRBJ2-7 TRBV30
CASSLDWTLGNTEAFF TGTGCCAGCAGCTTAGATTGGACTCTTGGGAACACTGAAGCTTTCTTT once NA TRBJ1-1 TRBV11-2
CASKDRGASPLHF TGTGCCAGTAAGGACAGGGGGGCTTCACCCCTCCACTTT NA TRBD1 TRBJ1-6 TRBV19
CASSLLAGGPGELFF TGTGCCAGCAGCTTACTAGCGGGGGGCCCCGGGGAGCTGTTTTTT NA TRBD2 TRBJ2-2 TRBV7-9
CASSRVGQGTGELFF TGTGCCAGCAGTAGAGTTGGACAGGGGACCGGGGAGCTGTTTTTT NA TRBD1 TRBJ2-2 TRBV9
CASSSREADRGNSPLHF TGTGCCAGCAGCTCACGGGAGGCGGACAGGGGGAATTCACCCCTCCACTTT NA NA TRBJ1-6 TRBV21-1
CASSPSGQGREKLFF TGTGCCAGCAGCCCTTCGGGACAGGGAAGGGAAAAACTGTTTTTT NA TRBD1 TRBJ1-4 TRBV5-6
CASSLWARGSGTEAFF TGCGCCAGCAGCTTGTGGGCAAGGGGGAGTGGGACTGAAGCTTTCTTT NA NA TRBJ1-1 TRBV5-1
CASSYYRGTEAFF TGTGCCAGCAGTTACTATAGGGGCACTGAAGCTTTCTTT NA NA TRBJ1-1 TRBV6-2/TRBV6-3
CASRRDRDYGNTIYF TGTGCCAGCAGGAGGGACAGGGATTACGGAAACACCATATATTTT NA TRBD1 TRBJ1-3 TRBV6-6
CASSMPGESSYEQYF TGTGCCAGTAGTATGCCGGGGGAGAGCTCCTACGAGCAGTACTTC once NA TRBJ2-7 TRBV19
CASNRGSGGTGELFF TGTGCCAGCAACCGTGGTAGCGGGGGCACCGGGGAGCTGTTTTTT NA TRBD2 TRBJ2-2 TRBV2
CASSPPPARVSGNTIYF TGTGCCAGCTCACCACCGCCCGCCAGGGTCTCTGGAAACACCATATATTTT NA NA TRBJ1-3 TRBV18
CASSLAGMNTGELFF TGTGCCAGCAGCTTGGCCGGGATGAACACCGGGGAGCTGTTTTTT once NA TRBJ2-2 TRBV5-4
CASSPRGGASGNEQFF TGTGCCAGTAGTCCCCGTGGGGGGGCGAGTGGGAATGAGCAGTTCTTC NA NA TRBJ2-1 TRBV19
CASSYSNRGYGYTF TGTGCCAGCAGTTACTCGAACCGGGGGTATGGCTACACCTTC NA NA TRBJ1-2 TRBV6-5
CASSHPGTDGYTF TGCGCCAGCAGCCACCCCGGGACAGATGGCTACACCTTC NA TRBD1 TRBJ1-2 TRBV4-1
CASSPPRGLGGNEQFF TGTGCCAGCTCACCACCCAGGGGGCTGGGGGGCAATGAGCAGTTCTTC NA TRBD1 TRBJ2-1 TRBV18
CASSRSGTGGVEQYF TGTGCCAGCAGTAGGTCCGGGACAGGGGGCGTCGAGCAGTACTTC NA TRBD1 TRBJ2-7 TRBV6-5
CASSVTSGGYTF TGTGCCAGCAGCGTGACAAGTGGTGGCTACACCTTC few NA TRBJ1-2 TRBV6-5
CASSVGTLDQPQHF TGTGCCAGCAGCGTAGGAACTTTGGATCAGCCCCAGCATTTT once NA TRBJ1-5 TRBV9
CSVEGNGMGAFF TGCAGCGTTGAGGGGAACGGGATGGGGGCTTTCTTT NA NA TRBJ1-1 TRBV29-1
CATSDFRTGHTQYF TGTGCCACCAGTGATTTCCGGACAGGACATACGCAGTATTTT NA TRBD1 TRBJ2-3 TRBV24-1
CASSQEFAGIGNTIYF TGCGCCAGCAGCCAAGAATTCGCGGGGATCGGAAACACCATATATTTT NA NA TRBJ1-3 TRBV4-1
CASNRDSRYGYTF TGTGCCAGCAACAGGGACAGCCGCTATGGCTACACCTTC NA TRBD1 TRBJ1-2 TRBV9